This T cell receptor beta chain was profiled in a study of esophageal squamous cell carcinoma under preoperative chemotherapy. Study-wide points: Paclitaxel-nedaplatin therapy caused immediate, substantial clonotype frequency changes.

With respect to this clonotype: Its antigen is still unknown. One junction end disagrees with the germline gene, perhaps due to a read error.

Described time point: after preoperative PTX-NDP chemotherapy. Paclitaxel-nedaplatin chemotherapy was given to patients ahead of their surgery. Each CDR3 protein gets one entry after TCRdb re-called the PCR reads with MiXCR. The repertoire has 30,000 or so distinct CDR3 sequences, around 50% of them found once; the top ten carry around 23%. This TCR was sampled from a human donor with esophageal squamous cell carcinoma. The donor label of this sample is uncertain. The sample was collected from a patient given preoperative chemotherapy.

The CDR3 DNA sequence: TGTGCCAGCAGTGCTACGGGGGGGGGGGCCAAAAATATGCAGTATTTC. This gives the protein CASSATGGGAKNMQYF. The J gene is TRBJ2-3, the V gene TRBV12-3 or TRBV12-4; 8 bases are a match to TRBD2. The CDR3 length is 16 residues.